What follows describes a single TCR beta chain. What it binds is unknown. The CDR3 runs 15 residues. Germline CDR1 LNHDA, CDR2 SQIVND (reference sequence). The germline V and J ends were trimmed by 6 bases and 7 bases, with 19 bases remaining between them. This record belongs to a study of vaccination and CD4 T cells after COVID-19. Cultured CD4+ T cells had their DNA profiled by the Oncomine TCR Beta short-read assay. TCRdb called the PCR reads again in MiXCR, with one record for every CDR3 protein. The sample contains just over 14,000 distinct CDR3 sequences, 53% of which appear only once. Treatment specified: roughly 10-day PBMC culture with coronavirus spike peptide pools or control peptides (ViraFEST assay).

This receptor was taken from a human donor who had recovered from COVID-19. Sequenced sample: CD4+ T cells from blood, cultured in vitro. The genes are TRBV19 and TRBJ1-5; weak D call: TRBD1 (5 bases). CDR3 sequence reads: CASSPGWGIGQPQHF. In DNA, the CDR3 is TGTGCCAGTAGCCCAGGATGGGGGATCGGGCAGCCCCAGCATTTT.